A selection of T cell receptor beta chains follows, all from one sample in a study of CD4 T cells in relation to SARS-CoV-2 and coronaviruses. Profiled with immunoSEQ multiplex PCR; TCRdb holds only in-frame clones, not every one. The sample lists more than 20,000 clones, 77% occurring once. These TCRs' antigens remain unknown. The sequenced material came from CD4+ T cells from PBMCs, cultured in vitro. The receptors originated from a human donor in good health. The CDR3 runs from the conserved cysteine through the conserved F or W. A D gene is named only where the DNA matches it firmly. A row's size may be missing; if present it is once, few, many or a size class.

J gene	D gene	clone size	V gene	CDR3 DNA	CDR3 protein
TRBJ2-5	TRBD2	.	TRBV3-1/TRBV3-2	TGTGCCAGCAGCCAAGATTTCCCTGCAGGACTAGCGGGGGGGCCTTCGGGAGAGACCCAGTACTTC	CASSQDFPAGLAGGPSGETQYF
TRBJ2-1	.	.	TRBV3-1/TRBV3-2	TGTGCCAGCAGCCCAGGTGTCGAGGTATGGCAGTTCTTC	CASSPGVEVWQFF
TRBJ2-5	.	.	TRBV18	TGTGCCAGCTCACCATGGGGGGAGACCCAGTACTTC	CASSPWGETQYF
TRBJ2-5	.	.	TRBV7-8	TGCGGGGCCGGGGAGCGCCGAGAGACCCAGTACTTC	CGAGERRETQYF
TRBJ1-5	.	.	TRBV5-1	TGCGCCAGCAGCTTGGGGGGTAATAGCAATCAGCCCCAGCATTTT	CASSLGGNSNQPQHF
TRBJ1-4	TRBD1	few	TRBV7-9	TGTGCCAGCAGCCTGGGACAGCAATTTAATGAAAAACTGTTTTTT	CASSLGQQFNEKLFF
TRBJ1-2	.	.	TRBV6-5	TGTGCCAGCAGTCCTTCGGGGTTAACACTTCCAGGCTACACCTTC	CASSPSGLTLPGYTF
TRBJ1-4	.	.	TRBV18	TGTGCCAGCTCACCCTCAACTAATGAAAAACTGTTTTTT	CASSPSTNEKLFF
TRBJ1-3	.	.	TRBV20-1	TGCAGTGCTAGAGATTTAAACACCATATATTTT	CSARDLNTIYF
TRBJ2-7	.	once	TRBV5-5	TGTGCCAGCAGCTATCTGATAACAGGGCAAGGGGAGCAGTACTTC	CASSYLITGQGEQYF
TRBJ2-2	.	.	TRBV29-1	TGCAGCGTTGGTAAGAACACCGGGGAGCTGTTTTTT	CSVGKNTGELFF
TRBJ1-6	.	few	TRBV6-6	TGTGCCAGCGGGCGGTATTGGAATTCACCCCTCCACTTT	CASGRYWNSPLHF
TRBJ1-5	.	few	TRBV7-9	TGTGCCAGCAGCTTAACCCCGGATCAGCCCCAGCATTTT	CASSLTPDQPQHF
TRBJ1-3	.	.	TRBV27	TGTGCCAGCAGACCACTTCAGGGAGGGACAGGAAACACCATATATTTT	CASRPLQGGTGNTIYF
TRBJ2-3	.	few	TRBV5-1	TGCGCCAGCAGCCCCTTGGAGTTAGTGGGGGACGGGGATACGCAGTATTTT	CASSPLELVGDGDTQYF
TRBJ2-1	TRBD2	.	TRBV7-3	TGTGCCAGCAGCCCGACTAGCGGGAGAAAAGGTGAGCAGTTCTTC	CASSPTSGRKGEQFF
TRBJ2-5	.	.	TRBV11-3	TGTGCCAGCAGCTCGGGCCTTGGAGGGACCCAGTACTTC	CASSSGLGGTQYF
TRBJ2-2	TRBD2	.	TRBV10-1	TGCGCCAGCAGTGAAGCGGGGGGAACCGGGGAGCTGTTTTTT	CASSEAGGTGELFF
TRBJ2-7	.	.	TRBV11-2	TGTGCCAGCAGCATACGGGACGGGTTATACGAGCAGTACTTC	CASSIRDGLYEQYF
TRBJ1-2	.	.	TRBV7-9	TGTGCCAGCAGCGAGGGGGGGGGACTGGGCTACACCTTC	CASSEGGGLGYTF
TRBJ2-3	TRBD1	.	TRBV19	TGTGCCACCTCCCACGACAGGGGGTCCTCCTACACAGATACGCAGTATTTT	CATSHDRGSSYTDTQYF
TRBJ1-1	.	.	TRBV4-2	TGTGCCAGCAGCCAAAGGCCGAGGGCCAACACTGAAGCTTTCTTT	CASSQRPRANTEAFF
TRBJ2-5	.	.	TRBV5-1	TGCGCCAGCACCCCGGGGGCCGACAGACCTCGAACAGCGGGTCAAGAGACCCAGTACTTC	CASTPGADRPRTAGQETQYF
TRBJ2-7	TRBD2	.	TRBV10-3	TGTGCCATCAGTGAGGCTAGCGGGGGGGCTGTCGACGAGCAGTACTTC	CAISEASGGAVDEQYF
TRBJ2-1	.	.	TRBV24-1	TGTGCCACCAGTGGTGGGGCCTACAATGAGCAGTTCTTC	CATSGGAYNEQFF
TRBJ2-5	TRBD2	.	TRBV7-2	TGTGCCAGCAGTATTAGCGGGAGATTCAAGACCCAGTACTTC	CASSISGRFKTQYF
TRBJ2-7	.	.	TRBV18	TGTGCCAGCTCACCACGTGAACAGTCCACCTACGAGCAGTACTTC	CASSPREQSTYEQYF
TRBJ1-1	.	.	TRBV11-2	TGTGCCAGCAGCTCCCCGGACAGTTTCATGAACACTGAAGCTTTCTTT	CASSSPDSFMNTEAFF
TRBJ2-1	TRBD2	.	TRBV7-3	TGTGCCAGCAGCTCTCCGGCTAGCGGGAGTAATGAGCAGTTCTTC	CASSSPASGSNEQFF
TRBJ2-7	TRBD1	.	TRBV2	TGTGCCATCGTGGGGGGAGACAGGGGGAATTACGAGCAGTACTTC	CAIVGGDRGNYEQYF
TRBJ2-3	.	.	TRBV27	TGTGCCAGCACCGACCCTAGAGTGCCAGATACGCAGTATTTT	CASTDPRVPDTQYF
TRBJ2-2	.	.	TRBV3-1/TRBV3-2	TGTGCCAGCAGCCGCCTGAACGGGGGGCGCAACGGGGAGCTGTTTTTT	CASSRLNGGRNGELFF
TRBJ2-1	.	.	TRBV7-3	TGTGCCAGCAGCTTACAAGCGTCCTACAATGAGCAGTTCTTC	CASSLQASYNEQFF
TRBJ1-3	.	.	TRBV3-1/TRBV3-2	TGTGCCAGCAGCCCAGGTGGCAGGGAAGGCGCCATATATTTT	CASSPGGREGAIYF
TRBJ1-1	.	.	TRBV30	TGTGCCTGGAACAGGGAGATGAGCACTGAAGCTTTCTTT	CAWNREMSTEAFF
TRBJ1-2	.	.	TRBV3-1/TRBV3-2	TGTGCCAGCAGCCAGGGGACAGGCTACACCTTC	CASSQGTGYTF
TRBJ1-3	TRBD1	few	TRBV28	TGTGCCAGCTCTTTGATAGGGACAGGACGTAGGGGAAACACCATATATTTT	CASSLIGTGRRGNTIYF
TRBJ2-1	.	.	TRBV19	TGTGCCAGTAGTATCCCGGGGACCAGCAGCAGCAATGAGCAGTTCTTC	CASSIPGTSSSNEQFF
TRBJ2-1	TRBD2	.	TRBV5-1	TGCGCCAGCTCCGGGACTAGTGGAATCAATGAGCAGTTCTTC	CASSGTSGINEQFF
TRBJ2-1	TRBD2	.	TRBV5-1	TGCGCCAGCAGCCCTAGCGGCGGGAGGGCCGAACGTGCCGATCGGGCAAGCTCCTACAATGAGCAGTTCTTC	CASSPSGGRAERADRASSYNEQFF
TRBJ1-1	TRBD1	.	TRBV6-6	TGTGCCAGCAGTTACAACTACGGACAGGGGAACACTGAAGCTTTCTTT	CASSYNYGQGNTEAFF
TRBJ1-5	TRBD1	.	TRBV19	TGTGCCAGTGCGGTAGGAGGGGGACAGGGATATAACATGTGGCATTTT	CASAVGGGQGYNMWHF
TRBJ2-5	.	.	TRBV19	TGTGCCAGTAGTAGGGCTTTAGGGGCAGAAGAGACCCAGTACTTC	CASSRALGAEETQYF
TRBJ1-4	TRBD1	.	TRBV11-2	TGTGCCAGCAGCCTAAGACAGGGCCGGAATGAAAAACTGTTTTTT	CASSLRQGRNEKLFF
TRBJ2-1	TRBD2	.	TRBV7-7	TGTGCTAGCAGCTTAGGGCTAGCGGGGCCTCTGGATGAGCAGTTCTTC	CASSLGLAGPLDEQFF
TRBJ1-3	.	.	TRBV6-5	TGTGCCAGCACCACACACTCTGGAAACACCATATATTTT	CASTTHSGNTIYF
TRBJ2-5	.	.	TRBV10-2	TGCGCCAGCAGTGAGAGGCTAGAGGGGACCCAGTACTTC	CASSERLEGTQYF
TRBJ1-6	TRBD1	few	TRBV2	TGTGCCATCACCGGGACAGGATATTCACCCCTCCACTTT	CAITGTGYSPLHF
TRBJ2-7	.	.	TRBV18	TGTGCCAGCTCCCCAGGGACGGGGCTTAGTTACGAGCAGTACTTC	CASSPGTGLSYEQYF
TRBJ2-5	.	.	TRBV11-2	TGTGCCAGCAGCTCTGGGCTGCCCTACCAAGAGACCCAGTACTTC	CASSSGLPYQETQYF
TRBJ1-1	.	.	TRBV5-4	TGTGCCAGCAGCTTGGTCGGGTTAATGAACACTGAAGCTTTCTTT	CASSLVGLMNTEAFF